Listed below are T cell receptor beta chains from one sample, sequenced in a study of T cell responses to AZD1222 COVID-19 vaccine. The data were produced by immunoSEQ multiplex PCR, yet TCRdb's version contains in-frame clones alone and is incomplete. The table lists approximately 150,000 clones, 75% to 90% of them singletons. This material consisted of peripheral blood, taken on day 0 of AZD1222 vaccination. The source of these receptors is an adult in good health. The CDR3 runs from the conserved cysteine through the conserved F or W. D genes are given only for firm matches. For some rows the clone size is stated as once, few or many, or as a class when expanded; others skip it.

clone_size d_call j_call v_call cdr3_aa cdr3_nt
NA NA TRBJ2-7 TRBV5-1 CASSTAQSAYEQYF TGCGCCAGCAGCACGGCCCAATCCGCCTACGAGCAGTACTTC
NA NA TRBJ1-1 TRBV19 CASTPGKQKAFF TGTGCCAGTACCCCGGGCAAGCAGAAAGCTTTCTTT
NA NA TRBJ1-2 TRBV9 CASSVGDRNYGYTF TGTGCCAGCAGCGTAGGAGACAGGAACTATGGCTACACCTTC
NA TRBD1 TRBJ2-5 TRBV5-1 CASSSTGGVGETQYF TGCGCCAGCAGCTCCACAGGGGGAGTGGGGGAGACCCAGTACTTC
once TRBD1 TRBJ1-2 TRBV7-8 CASSLDKGQGHGYTF TGTGCCAGCAGCTTAGATAAGGGACAGGGGCATGGCTACACCTTC
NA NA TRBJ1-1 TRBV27 CASSFGSQGLNTEAFF TGTGCCAGCAGTTTTGGATCGCAAGGGTTGAACACTGAAGCTTTCTTT
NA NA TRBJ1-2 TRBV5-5 CASSLYIQDGYTF TGTGCCAGCAGCTTGTACATCCAGGATGGCTACACCTTC
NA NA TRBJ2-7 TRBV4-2 CASSQEDSLVYEQYF TGTGCCAGCAGCCAAGAGGACAGTCTCGTCTACGAGCAGTACTTC
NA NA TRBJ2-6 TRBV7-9 CASSLASGKGGANVLTF TGTGCCAGCAGCTTAGCGTCCGGGAAGGGCGGGGCCAACGTCCTGACTTTC
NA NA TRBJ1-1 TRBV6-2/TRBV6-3 CASSYSWKATEAFF TGTGCCAGCAGTTACTCATGGAAAGCGACTGAAGCTTTCTTT
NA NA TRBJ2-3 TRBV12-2 CASRLTGSTDTQYF TGTGCAAGTCGCTTGACAGGCAGCACAGATACGCAGTATTTT